This T cell receptor beta chain was recorded in a study of cytomegalovirus exposure and HLA in healthy donors. About the research overall: A later analysis reported the same platform for the roughly 110 validation repertoires and the approximately 670 first-cohort repertoires.

The table came from immunoSEQ multiplex PCR; TCRdb's copy has only in-frame clones and leaves some out. In the table there are about 160,000 clones, about 96% of which are singletons. V was clipped by 1 base and J by 2 bases, with 6 bases between them. Germline V CDR1 and CDR2: LNHDA, SQIVND (reference sequence). The CDR3 is made up of 14 amino acids. The sequence derives from a young woman in good health and CMV-seronegative. The gene calls are TRBV19 and TRBJ2-1; D is unresolved. The sample was PBMCs. DNA for the CDR3: TGTGCCAGTAGTATAGGAGGAACCTACAATGAGCAGTTCTTC. As protein: CASSIGGTYNEQFF.